This passage covers 25 T cell receptor beta chains from one sample sequenced in a study of human T cells and chemical hapten exposure. The sample's time point: patch test 2, 6 weeks after DPC sensitization. Treatment defined: therapeutic diphenylcyclopropenone sensitization with weekly scalp DPC. One entry per CDR3 protein results from TCRdb running MiXCR on the RACE reads. The sample holds roughly 92,000 distinct CDR3 sequences, roughly an eighth seen once. The starting material was whole blood, obtained in connection with sensitization to the hapten diphenylcyclopropenone (DPC). These receptors were collected from a woman aged 40 to 50 with alopecia areata. Some clones in this sample may be carry-over from other donors' samples.

This clonotype was seen many times. The CDR3 reads CASSTGTSGFYEQYF. CDR3 sequence (DNA): TGTGCCAGCAGCACCGGGACTAGCGGTTTCTACGAGCAGTACTTC. This chain links TRBV6-2 or TRBV6-3 with TRBJ2-7, with TRBD2 matching over 11 bases. This CDR3 has 15 amino acids. V dropped 6 bases and J dropped 3; count of bases not matched to a gene: 7. Germline assignment: CDR1 MNHEY and CDR2 SVGEGT.

This clonotype was recorded at least ten times. The rearrangement uses TRBV3-1 and TRBJ1-2; D gene uncertain. Trimming took 1 base from V and 5 from J, leaving 5 bases between them. CDR1 is LGHDT, CDR2 YNNKEL, per germline (reference sequence). The CDR3 has 12 residues. CDR3 sequence (DNA): TGTGCCAGCAGCCAAGTTGAGTATGGCTACACCTTC. Protein product: CASSQVEYGYTF.

This clonotype was counted many times. The V gene is TRBV15, the J gene TRBJ1-1; D unresolved. Trimming pared 0 bases from V and 2 bases from J, leaving 7 bases between. This CDR3 contains 14 residues. Germline CDR1 LNHNV, CDR2 YYDKDF (reference sequence). CDR3 sequence reads: CATSRDASNTEAFF. The CDR3 DNA is TGTGCCACCAGCAGAGACGCCAGCAACACTGAAGCTTTCTTT.

This clonotype appeared a few times. The rearrangement links TRBV10-3 to TRBJ2-2; D gene ambiguous. The CDR3 is 13 amino acids. The V end lost 0 bases, the J end lost 7 bases, and 6 bases lay between the germline ends. The germline V gene has CDR1 ENHRY and CDR2 SYGVKD. The CDR3 DNA follows: TGTGCCATCAGTGAGTCCGGGCTCGGGGAGCTGTTTTTT. It codes for CAISESGLGELFF.

This clonotype showed up just a few times. The V gene is TRBV14, the J gene TRBJ1-1, with D possibly being TRBD1 (5 bases). The CDR3 is 16 residues long. The germline V gene encodes CDR1 SGHDN and CDR2 FVKESK. Trimming took 2 bases from V and 0 from J, leaving 13 bases between them. CDR3 loop: CASSQFGGEMNTEAFF. CDR3 coding DNA: TGTGCCAGCAGCCAATTCGGGGGGGAAATGAACACTGAAGCTTTCTTT.

In this sample, this clonotype turned up many times. The chain joins TRBV9 to TRBJ2-6; D is unresolved. Per germline, CDR1 SGDLS and CDR2 YYNGEE. The V gene lost 3 bases and the J gene lost 0 bases, with 7 bases spanning the gap. CDR3 length: 15 amino acids. The DNA for the CDR3 is TGTGCCAGCAGCGCCCGAAACTCTGGGGCCAACGTCCTGACTTTC. This codes for CASSARNSGANVLTF.

V and J are TRBV7-2 and TRBJ2-3, with 7 bases aligning to TRBD1. The V and J ends lost 5 bases and 3 bases, in that order; junction bases with no gene match: 8. Germline V gives CDR1 SGHTA, CDR2 FQGNSA. The CDR3 is made up of 15 amino acids. This CDR3 reads CASSHDRVATDTQYF. The CDR3, as DNA: TGTGCCAGCAGCCATGACAGGGTGGCTACAGATACGCAGTATTTT.

The chain joins TRBV6-2 or TRBV6-3 to TRBJ2-5; tentative D call: TRBD2 (6 bases). From germline, CDR1 is MNHEY and CDR2 SVGEGT. The V end was cut by 6 bases, the J end by 5 bases, with 22 bases between. The CDR3 covers 16 residues. The CDR3, as DNA: TGTGCCAGCAGGCTTCCCCTCGGGGGAGCCCTGGAGACCCAGTACTTC. Translated, it gives CASRLPLGGALETQYF.

This clonotype occurred many times. The chain combines TRBV7-8 with TRBJ1-1; no firm D call. Trimming left V 1 base short and J 5 bases short, with 11 bases between. The CDR3 consists of 14 residues. The germline V gene encodes CDR1 SGHVS and CDR2 FQNEAQ. The DNA of the CDR3 is TGTGCCAGCAGCTTAGGGGAGCGTGTGACTGAAGCTTTCTTT. This translates into CASSLGERVTEAFF.

This clonotype was seen a few times. The chain has TRBV7-6 and TRBJ1-5; D is unresolved. Germline CDR1 and CDR2: SGHVS and FNYEAQ. V lost 1 base and J 2 bases, leaving 15 bases between the germline ends. The length of the CDR3 is 17 residues. The CDR3, as DNA: TGTGCCAGCAGCTTAGGGAGCGGCCCGGTCCGCAATCAGCCCCAGCATTTT. It is translated as CASSLGSGPVRNQPQHF.

The V gene is TRBV29-1, the J gene TRBJ2-2; the D gene is possibly TRBD2 (5 bases). The ends were cut back, 8 bases at V and 0 bases at J, with 13 bases in the middle. This CDR3 region has 14 residues. Germline values: CDR1 SQVTM, CDR2 ANQGSEA. The CDR3, as DNA: TGCAGCATTAAGCGGAGCGCGAACACCGGGGAGCTGTTTTTT. This encodes CSIKRSANTGELFF.

This clonotype was seen ten or more times. The rearrangement links TRBV12-3 or TRBV12-4 to TRBJ1-6; 7 bases are a match to TRBD1. The CDR3 consists of 14 residues. V was pared by 5 bases and J by 7 bases, with 5 bases of the junction left unmatched. CDR3 nucleotide sequence: TGTGCCAGCAGTCCAGGGGACAGAAATTCACCCCTCCACTTT. Translation: CASSPGDRNSPLHF.

This clonotype was counted between two and nine times. V usage is TRBV18 and J usage is TRBJ2-7, with D maybe TRBD1 (6 bases). V was trimmed by 3 bases and J by 3 bases, leaving 12 bases between them. The germline CDR1 and CDR2 sequences are KGHSH and LQKENI. This CDR3 is built from 14 residues. The CDR3 DNA sequence: TGTGCCAGCTCACCCGGACAGACCGTCTACGAGCAGTACTTC. This translates into CASSPGQTVYEQYF.

The chain recombines TRBV7-2 with TRBJ2-7; perhaps TRBD2 as D (6 bases). Per germline, CDR1 SGHTA and CDR2 FQGNSA. The germline V and J ends were trimmed by 5 bases and 2 bases, with 10 bases remaining between them. The CDR3 totals 13 residues. CDR3 sequence (DNA): TGTGCCAGCAGCCGGCGGGGTGCCTACGAGCAGTACTTC. Translated: CASSRRGAYEQYF.

The chain carries TRBV5-4 and TRBJ2-1; D tentatively fits TRBD1 or TRBD2 (5 bases each). The CDR3 covers 14 residues. V was pared by 3 bases and J by 3 bases, with 10 bases between. Germline V gene sequence: CDR1 SGHNT, CDR2 YYREEE (reference sequence). DNA of the CDR3: TGTGCCAGCAGCTCCGGGACCGACTACAATGAGCAGTTCTTC. Translating gives CASSSGTDYNEQFF.

The CDR3 loop is CASSIDPQGARNEQYF. The CDR3 nucleotides read TGTGCCAGTAGTATAGACCCCCAGGGGGCAAGGAACGAGCAGTACTTC. V gene TRBV19 combines with J gene TRBJ2-7, with 8 positions matching TRBD1. The CDR3 runs to 16 residues. Trimming at V came to 0 bases and at J to 5 bases, leaving 9 bases not matched to a gene. Germline CDR1 and CDR2: LNHDA and SQIVND (reference sequence).

In its sample, this clonotype was seen many times. The CDR3 coding sequence is TGCAGCGTTGCGTCAGGCACCCACGAGCAGTACTTC. Translated: CSVASGTHEQYF. This chain links TRBV29-1 with TRBJ2-7; D unclear. The germline V gene encodes CDR1 SQVTM and CDR2 ANQGSEA. The CDR3 is 12 amino acids. Deletions cut 4 bases from V and 5 bases from J, with 12 bases between.

The J gene is TRBJ2-1, the V gene TRBV28, with D possibly TRBD2 on 6 matching bases. The CDR3 has 13 amino acids. From germline, CDR1 is MDHEN and CDR2 SYDVKM. Trimming removed 3 bases at V and 8 bases at J, with 11 bases between. CDR3 nucleotides: TGTGCCAGCAGTTTGGCTAGCGACGATGAGCAGTTCTTC. Translation gives CASSLASDDEQFF.

This clonotype was picked up a small number of times. The chain uses TRBV12-3 or TRBV12-4 and TRBJ1-3, with D maybe TRBD1 (5 bases). V was shortened by 6 bases and J by 2 bases, with 11 bases between the two germline ends. The CDR3 length is 14 residues. As DNA, the CDR3 is TGTGCCAGCAGCAAAGGGGCTACTGGAAACACCATATATTTT. Translation: CASSKGATGNTIYF.

In its sample, this clonotype was seen many times. The chain combines TRBV6-6 with TRBJ2-7; D not resolved. V was shortened by 7 bases and J by 0 bases, with 10 bases between the two germline ends. Germline V gene sequence: CDR1 MNHNY, CDR2 SVGAGI (reference sequence). This CDR3 contains 13 residues. CDR3 loop: CASTVPPSYEQYF. The CDR3, as DNA: TGTGCCAGCACCGTGCCCCCCTCCTACGAGCAGTACTTC.

The table lists this clonotype with a few counts. The rearrangement joins TRBV14 to TRBJ2-3, with TRBD2 as a possible D gene (5 bases). CDR1 and CDR2 from the germline V gene are SGHDN and FVKESK. CDR3 size: 16 residues. The ends were cut back, 1 base at V and 2 bases at J, with 13 bases in the middle. The CDR3 DNA reads TGTGCCAGCAGCCAAGGGTCAGCGGCAAACACAGATACGCAGTATTTT. Translation gives CASSQGSAANTDTQYF.

CDR3: CSVESGSYSGNTIYF. CDR3 in DNA: TGCAGCGTTGAAAGCGGAAGTTACTCTGGAAACACCATATATTTT. V and J are TRBV29-1 and TRBJ1-3; no reliable D call. This CDR3 region has 15 residues. Trimming removed 2 bases from V and 0 bases from J, with 11 bases in between. CDR1 and CDR2 from the germline V gene are SQVTM and ANQGSEA.

This clonotype was recorded at least ten times. The rearrangement links TRBV7-8 to TRBJ2-3; D unclear. Germline CDR1 is SGHVS and CDR2 is FQNEAQ. CDR3 length: 14 amino acids. The V gene lost 0 bases and the J gene lost 4 bases, with 8 bases spanning the gap. The chain's CDR3 is CASSLAGRADTQYF. The CDR3 bases are TGTGCCAGCAGCTTAGCTGGACGGGCAGATACGCAGTATTTT.

This clonotype has more than one count but fewer than ten. This rearrangement joins TRBV6-6 to TRBJ2-3, with TRBD2 as a possible D gene (6 bases). The CDR3 spans 15 residues. Trimming removed 2 bases from V and 3 bases from J, with 12 bases in between. CDR1 and CDR2 (germline): MNHNY, SVGAGI (reference sequence). The CDR3 loop is CASSYRSAGTDTQYF. DNA for the CDR3: TGTGCCAGCAGTTACCGGTCGGCGGGGACAGATACGCAGTATTTT.

This clonotype was observed at least ten times. V and J are TRBV2 and TRBJ2-7; D may be TRBD2 (5 bases). The CDR3 is made up of 13 amino acids. The V gene's germline CDR1 is SNHLY and CDR2 FYNNEI. V was shortened by 7 bases and J by 5 bases, with 15 bases between the two germline ends. The CDR3 loop is CASTRVGLDEQYF. The CDR3 coding sequence is TGTGCCAGCACCCGGGTAGGACTCGACGAGCAGTACTTC.